This TCR beta chain emerged from a study of naive and memory T cell subsets. General study findings and limits: A few larger clonotypes appeared in naive repertoires, especially CD8, possibly memory cells re-expressing CD45RA.

Cells stained for CD3, CD4, CD8, CD45RA, CD27 and viability were sorted into four CD45RA/CD27 subsets. Both TRBC1 and TRBC2 were covered by a beta constant-region primer of two equimolar oligonucleotides. The cDNA 3' end received a ligated single-stranded oligonucleotide carrying the SP2 primer and a 12-nucleotide UMI. MiXCR was run by TCRdb on the UMI-ligation and nested PCR reads, yielding one entry per CDR3 protein. The table includes some 150,000 distinct CDR3 sequences, 15% to 20% detected once. This clonotype was seen a handful of times. No antigen is known for it. V lost 2 bases and J lost 6; bases outside the gene matches: 14. Germline lookup yields CDR1 DFQATT and CDR2 SNEGSKA (reference sequence). This CDR3 spans 18 amino acids.

The gene calls are TRBV20-1 and TRBJ2-1; 12 nucleotides line up with TRBD2. This TCR was sampled from a human donor in good health. Material: naive CD4+ T cells from blood. CDR3 DNA: TGCAGTGCTAGACTAGCGGGAGGGCCAAGTAGGATTATCAATGAGCAGTTCTTC. This gives the protein CSARLAGGPSRIINEQFF.